The T cell receptor (beta chain) described here comes from a study of blood T cell repertoires in COVID-19. Clones were read by immunoSEQ multiplex PCR, and TCRdb kept only the in-frame ones, dropping some. The sample shows 14,000 or so clones, approximately 83% of them seen only once. Germline V CDR1 and CDR2: SGHVS, FQNEAQ. The J segment lost 3 bases and the V segment lost 5 bases, leaving 7 bases of the junction unmatched. This CDR3 region has 16 residues. This sequence joins TRBV7-8 and TRBJ2-5; the match to TRBD1 covers 12 bases. The source of this sequence is a woman in her sixties with acute or convalescent COVID-19. The sequenced material came from peripheral blood. CDR3 bases: TGTGCCAGCAGCCCGGGACAGGGGGCAAGGAAAGAGACCCAGTACTTC. It encodes CASSPGQGARKETQYF.